This entry lists 14 T cell receptor beta chains sequenced from one sample in a study of T cell responses to AZD1222 COVID-19 vaccine. TCRdb keeps only in-frame clones here, not all; method: immunoSEQ multiplex PCR. The repertoire includes 160,000 or so clones, more than 90% of them detected once, and approximately 1.6% sits in the top ten. Material: peripheral blood, obtained 28 days after the second AZD1222 dose. The receptors were sampled from an adult who received the AZD1222 COVID-19 vaccine.

The chain links TRBV2 to TRBJ2-2; D gene uncertain. CDR1 and CDR2 from the germline V gene are SNHLY and FYNNEI. CDR3 length: 16 residues. The ends were cut back, 7 bases at V and 6 bases at J, with 21 bases in the middle. The CDR3 region has the DNA TGTGCCAGCACCCCCTATACCTCAATTGATTCCGGGGAGCTGTTTTTT. Translation gives CASTPYTSIDSGELFF.

The genes are TRBV6-2 or TRBV6-3 and TRBJ1-1, with D uncertain. This CDR3 spans 13 amino acids. Per germline, CDR1 MNHEY and CDR2 SVGEGT. V lost 3 bases to trimming and J lost 2 bases, with 7 bases between them. For the CDR3, the DNA is TGTGCCAGCAGTTATTCGTTTAACACTGAAGCTTTCTTT. The encoded protein is CASSYSFNTEAFF.

CDR3 in amino acids: CASRDLGRPEAFF. DNA of the CDR3: TGTGCCAGCAGAGATTTGGGTCGACCTGAAGCTTTCTTT. This chain joins TRBV3-1 (or the pseudogene TRBV3-2) and TRBJ1-1; D unclear. Deletions cut 6 bases from V and 6 bases from J, with 14 bases between. Germline-derived CDR1 and CDR2 are LGHDT and YNNKEL (reference sequence). The CDR3 extends over 13 amino acids.

The V and J genes are TRBV4-2 and TRBJ1-4, with D unclear. V lost 0 bases to trimming and J lost 3 bases, with 11 bases between them. CDR3 size: 16 residues. Germline loops: CDR1 LGHNA, CDR2 YNFKEQ. The CDR3 coding sequence is TGTGCCAGCAGCCAAGATCTGTCGGATCCTAATGAAAAACTGTTTTTT. Protein sequence: CASSQDLSDPNEKLFF.

The rearrangement uses TRBV28 and TRBJ1-5, with a weak D call TRBD1 (6 bases). CDR1 is MDHEN, CDR2 SYDVKM, per germline. Trimming took off 3 bases at V and 5 bases at J, with 8 bases between the two ends. The CDR3 totals 13 residues. The CDR3 is CASSFRGHQPQHF. The CDR3 nucleotides read TGTGCCAGCAGTTTCCGGGGGCATCAGCCCCAGCATTTT.

The genes are TRBV12-5 and TRBJ1-5; a possible D gene is TRBD1 (5 bases). In germline, CDR1 is LGHNT, CDR2 FRNRAP. This CDR3 is built from 17 residues. V lost 2 bases, J lost 4 bases, and 18 bases lay in between. The CDR3 spells CASGLIPGRGLNQPQHF. CDR3 bases: TGTGCTAGTGGTTTGATCCCCGGGCGGGGGTTGAATCAGCCCCAGCATTTT. The full variable domain, its missing parts supplied by reference TRBV12-5 and TRBJ1-5, is DARVTQTPRHKVTEMGQEVTMRCQPILGHNTVFWYRQTMMQGLELLAYFRNRAPLDDSGMPKDRFSAEMPDATLATLKIQPSEPRDSAVYFCASGLIPGRGLNQPQHFGDGTRLSIL.

The chain joins TRBV2 to TRBJ1-5; tentative D call: TRBD1 (6 bases). The germline CDR1 and CDR2 sequences are SNHLY and FYNNEI. The CDR3 loop spans 13 amino acids. The V end lost 6 bases, the J end lost 5 bases, and 11 bases lay between the germline ends. The CDR3 region has the DNA TGTGCCAGCAGCCAGGGGATCGATCAGCCCCAGCATTTT. It yields the protein CASSQGIDQPQHF.

The chain is built from TRBV19 and TRBJ2-7; 7 nucleotides match TRBD2. Germline CDR1 and CDR2: LNHDA and SQIVND (reference sequence). This CDR3 has 15 amino acids. The V and J ends lost 3 bases and 7 bases, in that order; junction bases with no gene match: 12. The CDR3 sequence is CASSIRLAGEGEQYF. The DNA of the CDR3 is TGTGCCAGTAGTATTAGGCTGGCGGGAGAGGGTGAGCAGTACTTC. The whole variable domain, remainder taken from reference TRBV19 and TRBJ2-7, is DGGITQSPKYLFRKEGQNVTLSCEQNLNHDAMYWYRQDPGQGLRLIYYSQIVNDFQKGDIAEGYSVSREKKESFPLTVTSAQKNPTAFYLCASSIRLAGEGEQYFGPGTRLTVT.

The CDR3 nucleotides read TGTGCCAGCAGTGCGGGACAGATCTATGGCTACACCTTC. It yields the protein CASSAGQIYGYTF. The J gene is TRBJ1-2, the V gene TRBV2, with TRBD1 identical over 7 bases. CDR1 is SNHLY and CDR2 is FYNNEI in the germline V gene. Germline trimming cut 4 bases from V and 4 bases from J; bases unmatched to any gene: 3. The CDR3 contains 13 residues.

V gene TRBV7-9 combines with J gene TRBJ2-1, with a weak D call TRBD1 (5 bases). Trimming pared 8 bases from V and 10 bases from J, leaving 27 bases between. CDR3 size: 16 residues. The germline V gene encodes CDR1 SEHNR and CDR2 FQNEAQ (reference sequence). This chain's CDR3 is CASSPVRVAVRVEQFF. The CDR3 DNA reads as TGTGCCAGCTCCCCCGTGAGAGTAGCCGTCAGGGTGGAGCAGTTCTTC.

This sequence joins TRBV28 and TRBJ2-7; the match to TRBD2 covers 13 bases. CDR1 is MDHEN and CDR2 is SYDVKM in the germline V gene. V shed 2 bases, J shed 6 bases, and the junction held 10 bases outside the gene matches. The CDR3 totals 17 residues. CDR3 sequence: CASSLTGLAGVTGEQYF. CDR3 in DNA: TGTGCCAGCAGTTTAACTGGACTAGCGGGAGTAACCGGCGAGCAGTACTTC.

The chain combines TRBV11-2 with TRBJ1-5, with D possibly matching TRBD1 (5 bases). Per germline, CDR1 SGHAT and CDR2 FQNNGV. Trimming left V 5 bases short and J 5 bases short, with 16 bases between. The CDR3 is made up of 15 amino acids. This CDR3 is CASSPSFDSHQPQHF. The CDR3, as DNA: TGTGCCAGCAGCCCGAGCTTCGACAGCCATCAGCCCCAGCATTTT.

This sequence joins TRBV6-6 and TRBJ2-7; D is ambiguous. Trimming stripped 7 bases from V and 3 bases from J, with 13 bases between. CDR1 MNHNY and CDR2 SVGAGI come from the germline V gene (reference sequence). The CDR3 is 13 residues long. CDR3 bases: TGTGCCAGCACCAGTAGGAGAGACTACGAGCAGTACTTC. Protein: CASTSRRDYEQYF.

V is TRBV28 and J is TRBJ1-4; the D gene is possibly TRBD1 (5 bases). The CDR3 runs to 19 residues. With 5 bases removed from V and 3 bases from J, the gap between germline ends came to 25 bases. The germline V gene has CDR1 MDHEN and CDR2 SYDVKM. The CDR3, as DNA: TGTGCCAGCAGTCCCTCCAGGGCCCGTTCCCCACTATCTAATGAAAAACTGTTTTTT. Translation gives CASSPSRARSPLSNEKLFF.